Here is one T cell receptor (beta chain) with its context. Its antigen is unidentified. The sample belongs to a study of cytotoxic CD8 clonotypes in ibrutinib-treated CLL. Study-wide background: Responses: some 25 partial, 2 complete; after median around 64 months, roughly 14 stayed remitted, 12 progressed. The authors obtained response samples at a median of approximately 11 months of treatment, range 6 to 36. Findings and caveats of the study: Baseline levels were approached again at progression, after clonality had risen at ibrutinib response.

The targeted sequencing depth was 1 in 200,000 to 1 in 1 million T cells. Assay used: immunoSEQ multiplex PCR; TCRdb lists only in-frame clones, some missing. The table lists about 140,000 clones, 75% to 95% of them singletons. Germline CDR1 is SGHRS and CDR2 is YFSETQ. The CDR3 extends over 15 amino acids. The V segment lost 6 bases and the J segment 5 bases; nucleotides outside the gene matches: 9. Here the sequenced sample was PBMCs, taken after 12 months of ibrutinib treatment. This chain links TRBV5-1 with TRBJ2-3; TRBD2 matches at 10 bases. The clonotype was recovered from a human donor with chronic lymphocytic leukemia. CDR3 sequence: CASNPTGTSVDTQYF. The CDR3 nucleotides are TGCGCCAGCAACCCAACCGGGACTAGCGTAGATACGCAGTATTTT. The variable domain in full, completed from reference TRBV5-1 and TRBJ2-3, reads KAGVTQTPRYLIKTRGQQVTLSCSPISGHRSVSWYQQTPGQGLQFLFEYFSETQRNKGNFPGRFSGRQFSNSRSEMNVSTLELGDSALYLCASNPTGTSVDTQYFGPGTRLTVL.